Below are 16 T cell receptor beta chains sequenced from a single sample in a study of OX40 agonist ivuxolimab in advanced cancers. The protocol was immunoSEQ multiplex PCR, while the TCRdb copy is restricted to in-frame clones and leaves out a portion. The table has under 85,000 clones, 86% seen once. The specimen was CD4+ or CD8+ T cells sorted from blood, collected in a trial of the OX40 agonist ivuxolimab. Receptor source: an adult with an advanced solid tumor such as melanoma, head and neck, liver or kidney cancer.

The gene calls are TRBV5-1 and TRBJ2-5, with 12 bases matching TRBD2. This CDR3 is 18 amino acids long. Unmatched junction bases numbered 15, after V lost 4 bases and J lost 5 bases. The germline V gene has CDR1 SGHRS and CDR2 YFSETQ. CDR3 protein: CASSRGRTSGMVLETQYF. As DNA, the CDR3 is TGCGCCAGCAGCCGAGGCCGGACTAGCGGGATGGTTCTTGAGACCCAGTACTTC.

This chain connects TRBV27 to TRBJ2-7; the D is unclear. Looked up from germline, CDR1 is MNHEY and CDR2 is SMNVEV (reference sequence). This CDR3 is built from 14 residues. V was shortened by 6 bases and J by 1 base, with 13 bases between the two germline ends. DNA for the CDR3: TGTGCCAGCAGCCGCGCAGCTGAATCCTACGAGCAGTACTTC. Translation: CASSRAAESYEQYF.

The rearrangement links TRBV6-1 to TRBJ1-5, with unresolved D. With 4 bases removed from V and 0 bases from J, the gap between germline ends came to 7 bases. Germline CDR1 is MNHNS and CDR2 is SASEGT. CDR3 size: 14 residues. CDR3 protein: CASSALYSNQPQHF. CDR3 nucleotide sequence: TGTGCCAGCAGTGCACTTTATAGCAATCAGCCCCAGCATTTT.

CDR3 sequence: CASSLKGPYNEQFF. The DNA for the CDR3 is TGTGCCAGCAGTTTGAAGGGCCCCTACAATGAGCAGTTCTTC. The V and J genes are TRBV6-5 and TRBJ2-1; no firm D call. Germline V gene sequence: CDR1 MNHEY, CDR2 SVGAGI. CDR3 size: 14 residues. V lost 4 bases to trimming and J lost 2 bases, with 9 bases between them.

The chain is built from TRBV2 and TRBJ1-4; TRBD1 matches 7 bases. The CDR3 runs to 14 residues. Unmatched junction bases numbered 5, after V lost 6 bases and J lost 4 bases. Looked up from germline, CDR1 is SNHLY and CDR2 is FYNNEI. CDR3 protein: CASSLRGYNEKLFF. The CDR3 DNA sequence: TGTGCCAGCAGCCTCAGGGGGTATAATGAAAAACTGTTTTTT.

Here the CDR3 DNA reads TGTGCCAGTGAAGGGACAGGCTTCAACTATGGCTACACCTTC. Amino acids: CASEGTGFNYGYTF. This chain joins TRBV6-1 and TRBJ1-2; TRBD1 aligns across 8 bases. The CDR3 covers 14 residues. CDR1 and CDR2 from the germline V gene are MNHNS and SASEGT. V lost 9 bases to trimming and J lost 2 bases; unmatched junction nucleotides: 8.

The chain links TRBV4-1 to TRBJ1-5; D is possibly TRBD1 (5 bases). In germline, CDR1 is MGHRA, CDR2 YSYEKL. The CDR3 extends over 13 amino acids. Trimming pared 0 bases from V and 9 bases from J, leaving 9 bases between. The CDR3 DNA follows: TGCGCCAGCAGCCAAGAGAGGGGTTCGCCCCAGCATTTT. Protein: CASSQERGSPQHF.

The rearrangement joins TRBV28 to TRBJ2-3, with D perhaps matching TRBD1 (5 bases). Germline V gives CDR1 MDHEN, CDR2 SYDVKM. This CDR3 has 12 amino acids. V lost 7 bases to trimming and J lost 5 bases, with 10 bases between them. The chain's CDR3 is CASTQQGDTQYF. The CDR3 DNA follows: TGTGCCAGCACTCAGCAGGGAGATACGCAGTATTTT.

This rearrangement joins TRBV27 to TRBJ2-3, with D tentatively TRBD2 (6 bases). The CDR3 consists of 14 residues. Looked up from germline, CDR1 is MNHEY and CDR2 is SMNVEV (reference sequence). V was trimmed by 5 bases and J by 0 bases, leaving 9 bases between them. The CDR3 region has the DNA TGTGCCAGCAGTCGCCTAGCGAGCACAGATACGCAGTATTTT. Translated, it gives CASSRLASTDTQYF.

This clone was observed once. The J gene is TRBJ2-5, the V gene TRBV7-8; D could derive from TRBD1 or TRBD2 (5 bases each). The germline gives CDR1 SGHVS, CDR2 FQNEAQ. There are 15 residues in the CDR3. Deletions cut 10 bases from V and 1 base from J, with 19 bases between. The CDR3 DNA reads as TGTGCCACCTCCGAGGGGTGGGGCAGCCAAGAGACCCAGTACTTC. Encoded protein: CATSEGWGSQETQYF. Combining the CDR3 with reference TRBV7-8 and TRBJ2-5 gives the whole variable domain GAGVSQSPRYKVAKRGQDVALRCDPISGHVSLFWYQQALGQGPEFLTYFQNEAQLDKSGLPSDRFFAERPEGSVSTLKIQRTQQEDSAVYLCATSEGWGSQETQYFGPGTRLLVL.

The rearrangement links TRBV2 to TRBJ2-3; 12 bases match TRBD2. With V trimmed by 8 bases and J by 4 bases, 4 bases remained unmatched. Germline V CDR1 and CDR2: SNHLY, FYNNEI. This CDR3 is built from 14 residues. The CDR3 reads CASRLAGEADTQYF. The CDR3 DNA is TGTGCCAGCCGACTAGCGGGAGAGGCAGATACGCAGTATTTT.

This chain connects TRBV28 to TRBJ2-3; D may match TRBD1 or TRBD2 (6 bases each). The CDR3 has 13 amino acids. The germline gives CDR1 MDHEN, CDR2 SYDVKM. V gave up 5 bases and J gave up 3 bases, with 9 bases separating them. The CDR3 spells CASSGGQTDTQYF. The CDR3 nucleotides are TGTGCCAGCAGTGGGGGGCAGACAGATACGCAGTATTTT.

This clone was detected once. The V gene is TRBV6-1, the J gene TRBJ1-2; 7 bases align to TRBD1. The CDR3 extends over 14 amino acids. From germline, CDR1 is MNHNS and CDR2 SASEGT. Unmatched junction bases numbered 7, after V lost 6 bases and J lost 3 bases. CDR3 amino acids: CASRDPGQHYGYTF. The CDR3 region has the DNA TGTGCCAGCAGGGACCCGGGACAGCACTATGGCTACACCTTC.

This clone has just one count. The J gene is TRBJ2-7, the V gene TRBV13; D ambiguous. V lost 1 base, J lost 0 bases, and 7 bases lay in between. The CDR3 sequence is 14 residues long. Germline CDR1 PRHDT, CDR2 FYEKMQ (reference sequence). Here the CDR3 DNA reads TGTGCCAGCAGCTTAGTACCCCGCTCCTACGAGCAGTACTTC. Translating gives CASSLVPRSYEQYF.

This clone showed up just a few times. The chain is built from TRBV10-3 and TRBJ2-1; 8 nucleotides align to TRBD1. With V trimmed by 5 bases and J by 6 bases, 6 bases remained unmatched. There are 14 residues in the CDR3. CDR1 ENHRY and CDR2 SYGVKD come from the germline V gene. The CDR3 DNA sequence: TGTGCCATCAGTCGGACAGGGTCCACCAATGAGCAGTTCTTC. Residues: CAISRTGSTNEQFF.

This chain connects TRBV30 to TRBJ1-5; maybe TRBD1 (5 bases). The CDR3 spans 13 residues. Deletions cut 2 bases from V and 7 bases from J, with 12 bases between. Germline CDR1 GTSNPN, CDR2 SVGIG (reference sequence). This chain's CDR3 is CAWSSGGGQPQHF. In nucleotides, the CDR3 is TGTGCCTGGAGTTCGGGGGGTGGGCAGCCCCAGCATTTT.